Sequencing of this T cell receptor (beta chain) was carried out in a study of CD8 T cells in ankylosing spondylitis. Quantitative 5'-RACE with molecular barcodes was used to make the TCR beta libraries. TCRdb reanalysed the 5' RACE reads using MiXCR and keeps one entry per CDR3 protein. Here the sample spans around 100,000 distinct CDR3 sequences, about 9% being singletons. Overall study results and limits: Characteristic, it appeared, of ankylosing spondylitis blood was a TCR beta motif of several highly homologous variants. As for the disease-linked clones, they showed a CD8+ phenotype and occurred at relatively low frequencies in peripheral blood.

Per germline, CDR1 SGHVS and CDR2 FQNEAQ. V lost 5 bases to trimming and J lost 3 bases; unmatched junction nucleotides: 10. The CDR3 sequence is 16 residues long. In this sample, this clonotype turned up a few times. Antigen: not known. The receptor was isolated from a male donor with ankylosing spondylitis. Sequencing was done on a sample of blood, either unsorted or a sorted T cell fraction (not recorded which). The V gene is TRBV7-8, the J gene TRBJ2-3; TRBD1 matches at 8 bases. Here the CDR3 DNA reads TGTGCCAGCAGCCCACTGGACAGGGATGGGACAGATACGCAGTATTTT. It encodes CASSPLDRDGTDTQYF.